The clone carrying this T cell receptor beta chain has ten or more counts. The sample comes from a study of T cells of healthy individuals. TCRdb re-derived calls from the 5' RACE reads in MiXCR, one entry per CDR3 protein. Among around 53,000 distinct CDR3 sequences, roughly 14% were seen once, and the ten largest hold about 16%. Germline V gene sequence: CDR1 MNHEY, CDR2 SMNVEV (reference sequence). V gave up 5 bases and J gave up 0 bases, with 14 bases separating them. The CDR3 spans 16 residues. This TCR came from a human donor in good health. The chain links TRBV27 to TRBJ2-4; maybe TRBD2 (6 bases). The CDR3 sequence: CASSMGGVLAKNIQYF. CDR3 nucleotide sequence: TGTGCCAGCAGTATGGGGGGAGTTTTAGCCAAAAACATTCAGTACTTC.